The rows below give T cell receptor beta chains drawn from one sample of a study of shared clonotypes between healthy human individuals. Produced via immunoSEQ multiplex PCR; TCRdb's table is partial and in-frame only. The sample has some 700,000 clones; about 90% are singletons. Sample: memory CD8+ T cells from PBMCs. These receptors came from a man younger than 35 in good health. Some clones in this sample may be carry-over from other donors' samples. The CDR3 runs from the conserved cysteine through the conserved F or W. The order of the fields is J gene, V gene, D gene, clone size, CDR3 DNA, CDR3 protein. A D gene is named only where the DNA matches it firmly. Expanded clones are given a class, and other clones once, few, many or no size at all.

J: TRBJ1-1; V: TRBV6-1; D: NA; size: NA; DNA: TGTGCCAGCAGTGATGTAGGAGGGAACACTGAAGCTTTCTTT; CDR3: CASSDVGGNTEAFF
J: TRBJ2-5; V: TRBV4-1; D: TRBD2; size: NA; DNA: TGCGCCAGCAGCCAAGATAGGTCAACGATAGGACTAGCGGGGAACCAAGAGACCCAGTACTTC; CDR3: CASSQDRSTIGLAGNQETQYF
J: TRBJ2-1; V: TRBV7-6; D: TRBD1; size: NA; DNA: TGTGCCAGCAGCCACCCTACAGGGGGCTATCTGAATGAGCAGTTCTTC; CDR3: CASSHPTGGYLNEQFF
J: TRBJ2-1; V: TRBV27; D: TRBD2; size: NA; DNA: TGTGCCAGCAGTCTGTTAGCGGGAGGGCCTGAGCAGTTCTTC; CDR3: CASSLLAGGPEQFF
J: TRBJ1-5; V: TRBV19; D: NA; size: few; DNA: TGTGCCAGTAGCCCCGTTTTACAGCCCCAGCATTTT; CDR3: CASSPVLQPQHF
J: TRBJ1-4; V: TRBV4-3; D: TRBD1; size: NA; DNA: TGCGCCAGCAGCCAAAGCACGACAGGGCCTAATGAAAAACTGTTTTTT; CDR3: CASSQSTTGPNEKLFF
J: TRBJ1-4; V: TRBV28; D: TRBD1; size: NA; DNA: TGTGCCAGCAGTACCTCTTGGACAGGGGGGGGTGAAAAACTGTTTTTT; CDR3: CASSTSWTGGGEKLFF
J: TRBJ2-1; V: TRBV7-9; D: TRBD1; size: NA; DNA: TGTGCCAGCAGCTTCGCAGGGGGCGAGCAGTTCTTC; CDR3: CASSFAGGEQFF
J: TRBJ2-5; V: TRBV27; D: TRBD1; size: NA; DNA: TGTGCCAGCAGCATCCGGGACAGGGGAGAGACCCAGTACTTC; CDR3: CASSIRDRGETQYF
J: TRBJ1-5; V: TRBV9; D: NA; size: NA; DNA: TGTGCCAGCAGCGTAGGGTCGACGTACCAGCCCCAGCATTTT; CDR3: CASSVGSTYQPQHF
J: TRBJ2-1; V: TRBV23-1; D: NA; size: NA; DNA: TGCGCCGAAGAAGAGAGGGGGGACTCCTACAATGAGCAGTTCTTC; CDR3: CAEEERGDSYNEQFF
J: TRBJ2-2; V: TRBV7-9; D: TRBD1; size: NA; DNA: TGTGCCAGCAGCCGTCGGGACAGGGGGTGGACCGGGGAGCTGTTTTTT; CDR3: CASSRRDRGWTGELFF
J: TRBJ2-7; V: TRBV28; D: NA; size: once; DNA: TGTGCCAGCAGGGACTCTAGCTCCTACGAGCAGTACTTC; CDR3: CASRDSSSYEQYF
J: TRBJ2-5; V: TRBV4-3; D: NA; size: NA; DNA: TGCGCCAGCAGCCAAGACAGCCTTCGGGAGACCCAGTACTTC; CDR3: CASSQDSLRETQYF
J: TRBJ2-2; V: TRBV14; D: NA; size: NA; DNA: TGTGCCAGCAGCCAAGTCTCGACCGGGAGTTTTGACGGGGAGCTGTTTTTT; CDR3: CASSQVSTGSFDGELFF
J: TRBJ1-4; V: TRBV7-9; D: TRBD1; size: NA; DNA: TGTGCCACCACACCGACAGGGGGCGTTGGAGAAAAACTGTTTTTT; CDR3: CATTPTGGVGEKLFF
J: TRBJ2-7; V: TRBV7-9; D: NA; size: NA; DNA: TGTGCCAGCAGCTTAGATAACAGGGAAAGATACGAGCAGTACTTC; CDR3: CASSLDNRERYEQYF
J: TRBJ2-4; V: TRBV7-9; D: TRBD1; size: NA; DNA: TGTGCCAGCAGCCCAGACAGGGTTGTTGGCAAAAACATTCAGTACTTC; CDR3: CASSPDRVVGKNIQYF
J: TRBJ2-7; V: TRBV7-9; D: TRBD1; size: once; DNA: TGTGCCAGCAGCGGAGGGGACGGGACAGGGTCCTACGAGCAGTACTTC; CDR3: CASSGGDGTGSYEQYF
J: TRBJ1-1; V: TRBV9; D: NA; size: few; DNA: TGTGCCAGCAGCGTAGCCGGGACAATAGACACTGAAGCTTTCTTT; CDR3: CASSVAGTIDTEAFF
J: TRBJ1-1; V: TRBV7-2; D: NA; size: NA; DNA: TGTGCCAGCAGCTTAAACCCGACAACTTACATGAACACTGAAGCTTTCTTT; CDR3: CASSLNPTTYMNTEAFF
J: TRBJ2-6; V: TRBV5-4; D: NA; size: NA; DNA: TGTGCCAGCAGCTTGTGGGGGGACGGGGCCAACGTCCTGACTTTC; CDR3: CASSLWGDGANVLTF
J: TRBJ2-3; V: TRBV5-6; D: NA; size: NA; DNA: TGTGCCAGCAGCTCGGGAGTCACAGATACGCAGTATTTT; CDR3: CASSSGVTDTQYF
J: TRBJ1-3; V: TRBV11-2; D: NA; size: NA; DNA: TGTGCCAGCAGCCCTCCCGGATTTCTCTCTGGAAACACCATATATTTT; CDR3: CASSPPGFLSGNTIYF
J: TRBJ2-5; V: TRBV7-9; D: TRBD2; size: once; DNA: TGTGCCAGCAGCCTAACGGGACTAGCGGGAAAAGAGACCCAGTACTTC; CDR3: CASSLTGLAGKETQYF
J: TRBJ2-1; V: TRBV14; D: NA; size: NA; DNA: TGTGCCAGCAGCCAAGATCACAAGCGGTTCGATGAGCAGTTCTTC; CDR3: CASSQDHKRFDEQFF
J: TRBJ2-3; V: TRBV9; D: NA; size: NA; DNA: TGTGCCAGCAGCATCTTAGTTGGAGATACGCAGTATTTT; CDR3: CASSILVGDTQYF
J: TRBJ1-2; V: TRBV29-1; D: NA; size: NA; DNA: TGCAGCGTCCATGGACGGGTCTATGGCTACACCTTC; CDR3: CSVHGRVYGYTF
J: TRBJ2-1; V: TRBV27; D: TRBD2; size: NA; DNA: TGTGCCAGCAGTTTAGCGGCTAGCGGGGCTTACAATGAGCAGTTCTTC; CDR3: CASSLAASGAYNEQFF
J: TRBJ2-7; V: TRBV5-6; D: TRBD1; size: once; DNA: TGTGCCAGCAGCGGACAGGGGGGTACCTACGAGCAGTACTTC; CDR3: CASSGQGGTYEQYF
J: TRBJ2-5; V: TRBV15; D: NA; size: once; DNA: TGTGCCACCAGCAGAGGTATAGGGACCCAAGAGACCCAGTACTTC; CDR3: CATSRGIGTQETQYF
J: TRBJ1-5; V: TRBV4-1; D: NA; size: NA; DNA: TGCGCCAGCAGCCAAGAGTTCTACGGCGTCAATCAGCCCCAGCATTTT; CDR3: CASSQEFYGVNQPQHF
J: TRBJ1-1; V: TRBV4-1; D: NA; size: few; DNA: TGCGCCAGCAGCCAAGAATTCTGGCTCCCTAACACTGAAGCTTTCTTT; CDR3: CASSQEFWLPNTEAFF
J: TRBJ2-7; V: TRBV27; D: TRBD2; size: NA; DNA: TGTGCCAGCTCCGGACTAGCGGGACTATACCCACCACACGAGCAGTACTTC; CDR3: CASSGLAGLYPPHEQYF
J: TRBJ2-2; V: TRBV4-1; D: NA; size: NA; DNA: TGCGCCAGCAGCCAAGAGACGGGAGCGAACACCGGGGAGCTGTTTTTT; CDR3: CASSQETGANTGELFF
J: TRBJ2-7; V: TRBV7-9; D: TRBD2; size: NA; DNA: TGTGCCAGCAGCCACGGGACTAGCGGGAGTCGAACCTACGAGCAGTACTTC; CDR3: CASSHGTSGSRTYEQYF
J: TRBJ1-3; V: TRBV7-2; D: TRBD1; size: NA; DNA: TGTGCCAGCAGCGTCGACAGGGGGCCTGGAAACACCATATATTTT; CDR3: CASSVDRGPGNTIYF
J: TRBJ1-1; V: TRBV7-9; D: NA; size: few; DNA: TGTGCCAGCAGGCTTAAGGGCACTGAAGCTTTCTTT; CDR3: CASRLKGTEAFF
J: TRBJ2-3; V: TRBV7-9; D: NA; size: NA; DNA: TGTGCCAGCAGCTTAGAGGAACAGCTCACAGATACGCAGTATTTT; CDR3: CASSLEEQLTDTQYF
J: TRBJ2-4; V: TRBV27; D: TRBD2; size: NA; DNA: TGTGCCAGCAGTATATCTGCCGGGACTACACCGAACATTCAGTACTTC; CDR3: CASSISAGTTPNIQYF
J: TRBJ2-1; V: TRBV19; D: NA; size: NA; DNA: TGTGCCAGTAGTCCCAATGACGTTATTCATGAGCAGTTCTTC; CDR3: CASSPNDVIHEQFF
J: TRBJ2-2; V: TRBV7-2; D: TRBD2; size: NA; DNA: TGTGCCAGCAGTACCCTGAAGCGGGAGACGGGCACCGGGGAGCTGTTTTTT; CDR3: CASSTLKRETGTGELFF
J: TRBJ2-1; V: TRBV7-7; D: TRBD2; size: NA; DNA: TGTGCCAGCAGCCAAAACCCGGCTAGCGGGGCGGATGAGCAGTTCTTC; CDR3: CASSQNPASGADEQFF
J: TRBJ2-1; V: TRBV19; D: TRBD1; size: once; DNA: TGTGCCAGTAGTACGCGGGACAGGGGGTTCAATGAGCAGTTCTTC; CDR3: CASSTRDRGFNEQFF
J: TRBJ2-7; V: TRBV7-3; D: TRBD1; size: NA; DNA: TGTGCCAGCAGCTTAGGACAGGGACTCATCCACGAGCAGTACTTC; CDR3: CASSLGQGLIHEQYF
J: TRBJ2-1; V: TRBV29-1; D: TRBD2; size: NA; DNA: TGCAGCGTCTACCGACTAGCGGGAAGTAATGAGCAGTTCTTC; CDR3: CSVYRLAGSNEQFF